The 32 T cell receptor beta chains listed next were all sequenced from one sample in a study of Tregs in tolerant kidney transplant recipients. Here immunoSEQ multiplex PCR was the method, and the copy in TCRdb shows in-frame clones only, minus some. The sample has under 100,000 clones; roughly nine tenths are singletons. The sequenced material came from CD8+ T cells from blood. The receptors derive from a human donor in good health.

The rearrangement joins TRBV13 to TRBJ1-1; D unresolved. This CDR3 is built from 12 residues. CDR1 is PRHDT, CDR2 FYEKMQ, per germline (reference sequence). The V gene lost 5 bases and the J gene lost 4 bases, with 8 bases spanning the gap. CDR3 region: CASSHLTTEAFF. As DNA, the CDR3 is TGTGCCAGCAGCCACCTGACCACTGAAGCTTTCTTT.

The chain links TRBV2 to TRBJ1-1, with 12 bases identical to TRBD1. The CDR3 totals 17 residues. The J segment lost 4 bases and the V segment lost 5 bases, leaving 11 bases of the junction unmatched. The V gene's germline CDR1 is SNHLY and CDR2 FYNNEI. The CDR3: CASSPGTGGLSLTEAFF. CDR3 nucleotide sequence: TGTGCCAGCAGTCCCGGGACAGGGGGCCTGAGTCTCACTGAAGCTTTCTTT. Looking up the rest from reference TRBV2 and TRBJ1-1 gives the full variable domain: EPEVTQTPSHQVTQMGQEVILRCVPISNHLYFYWYRQILGQKVEFLVSFYNNEISEKSEIFDDQFSVERPDGSNFTLKIRSTKLEDSAMYFCASSPGTGGLSLTEAFFGQGTRLTVV.

This chain uses TRBV6-5 with TRBJ1-2, with 11 nucleotides matching TRBD1. Looked up from germline, CDR1 is MNHEY and CDR2 is SVGAGI. V lost 7 bases, J lost 8 bases, and 6 bases stayed unmatched. The length of the CDR3 is 13 residues. In DNA, the CDR3 is TGTGCCAGCACCTCGGACAGGGGGCCAGGCTACACCTTC. This codes for CASTSDRGPGYTF.

The chain employs TRBV27 and TRBJ1-5, with 11 bases fitting TRBD1. V gave up 6 bases and J gave up 6 bases; unmatched junction bases: 7. CDR3 length: 15 residues. CDR1 is MNHEY, CDR2 SMNVEV, per germline (reference sequence). The CDR3, as DNA: TGTGCCAGCAGCCAGGGACAGGGGGGGGGTCAGCCCCAGCATTTT. Translated: CASSQGQGGGQPQHF.

V usage is TRBV7-9 and J usage is TRBJ2-7; 8 bases fit TRBD1. Germline V CDR1 and CDR2: SEHNR, FQNEAQ (reference sequence). The length of the CDR3 is 15 residues. Trimming took 4 bases from V and 1 from J; bases not matched to a gene: 6. CDR3 protein: CASSSITGGSYEQYF. The CDR3 bases are TGTGCCAGCAGCTCGATTACAGGGGGTTCCTACGAGCAGTACTTC.

This clone was seen a handful of times. The chain recombines TRBV2 with TRBJ2-3; 8 bases fit TRBD2. Germline V gene sequence: CDR1 SNHLY, CDR2 FYNNEI. V shed 3 bases and J 4 bases; nucleotides not matched to a gene: 6. CDR3 length equals 15 residues. The CDR3 reads CASSEGAGEADTQYF. CDR3 bases: TGTGCCAGCAGTGAGGGAGCGGGAGAGGCAGATACGCAGTATTTT.

The genes are TRBV27 and TRBJ2-5, with D uncertain. Germline V gene sequence: CDR1 MNHEY, CDR2 SMNVEV (reference sequence). V lost 3 bases to trimming and J lost 2 bases, with 10 bases between them. There are 14 residues in the CDR3. The DNA for the CDR3 is TGTGCCAGCAGTTTTTTAGGAGCTCAAGAGACCCAGTACTTC. Protein sequence: CASSFLGAQETQYF.

This clone occurred once. The chain employs TRBV29-1 and TRBJ2-7, with TRBD2 identical over 8 bases. The germline CDR1 and CDR2 sequences are SQVTM and ANQGSEA. The V segment lost 2 bases and the J segment 0 bases; nucleotides outside the gene matches: 0. The CDR3 covers 13 residues. CDR3 DNA sequence: TGCAGCGTTGAAAGCGGGAGCTCCTACGAGCAGTACTTC. This sequence encodes CSVESGSSYEQYF.

This rearrangement joins TRBV7-2 to TRBJ2-7, with D hard to call. Germline V lookup: CDR1 SGHTA, CDR2 FQGNSA. Between the trimmed V and J ends, which lost 4 bases and 3 bases, there was a span of 10 bases. The CDR3 runs to 13 residues. CDR3 in DNA: TGTGCCAGCAGCTCCCACTCTAACTACGAGCAGTACTTC. Its translation is CASSSHSNYEQYF.

This chain links TRBV19 with TRBJ2-1; D is ambiguous. The ends were cut back, 6 bases at V and 8 bases at J, with 23 bases in the middle. CDR1 and CDR2 from the germline V gene are LNHDA and SQIVND (reference sequence). CDR3 length equals 16 residues. CDR3 sequence: CASSPRGDRRIYEQFF. Here the CDR3 DNA reads TGTGCCAGTAGCCCACGCGGCGACCGCCGTATCTATGAGCAGTTCTTC. Variable domain in full (rest from reference TRBV19 and TRBJ2-1): DGGITQSPKYLFRKEGQNVTLSCEQNLNHDAMYWYRQDPGQGLRLIYYSQIVNDFQKGDIAEGYSVSREKKESFPLTVTSAQKNPTAFYLCASSPRGDRRIYEQFFGPGTRLTVL.

The J gene is TRBJ2-7, the V gene TRBV27; 9 nucleotides agree with TRBD1. Trimming removed 10 bases from V and 2 bases from J; junction bases left unmatched: 6. In germline, CDR1 is MNHEY, CDR2 SMNVEV (reference sequence). The CDR3 has 13 residues. The CDR3 DNA follows: TGTGCCACCTCGAACAGGGGGCCCTACGAGCAGTACTTC. The encoded protein is CATSNRGPYEQYF.

The V and J genes are TRBV19 and TRBJ1-5, with D possibly being TRBD1 (6 bases). The CDR3 length is 15 residues. Trimming took off 3 bases at V and 7 bases at J, with 16 bases between the two ends. Germline V gives CDR1 LNHDA, CDR2 SQIVND (reference sequence). CDR3 loop: CASSIFRGARQPQHF. The CDR3 nucleotides are TGTGCCAGTAGTATTTTCAGGGGCGCAAGGCAGCCCCAGCATTTT.

The chain recombines TRBV6-1 with TRBJ2-7; D is perhaps TRBD2 (7 bases). CDR3 length equals 15 residues. The V end lost 6 bases, the J end lost 3 bases, and 18 bases lay between the germline ends. The V gene's germline CDR1 is MNHNS and CDR2 SASEGT. The CDR3, as DNA: TGTGCCAGCAGCGAAATAGGGGGGGCGTTCTACGAGCAGTACTTC. It codes for CASSEIGGAFYEQYF.

This sequence joins TRBV5-1 and TRBJ1-1; D perhaps matches TRBD1 (5 bases). V lost 4 bases, J lost 1 base, and 14 bases lay in between. Germline V gene sequence: CDR1 SGHRS, CDR2 YFSETQ. The CDR3 is made up of 15 amino acids. Here the CDR3 reads CASSPGRVQNTEAFF. The CDR3 DNA reads as TGCGCCAGCAGCCCCGGCAGGGTACAGAACACTGAAGCTTTCTTT.

J is TRBJ1-3 and V is TRBV7-6; unclear D gene. V lost 0 bases and J lost 0, with 9 bases in between. Germline values: CDR1 SGHVS, CDR2 FNYEAQ. This CDR3 is 16 amino acids long. CDR3 in DNA: TGTGCCAGCAGCTTAGCGCCAGTCCGCTCTGGAAACACCATATATTTT. Translated, it gives CASSLAPVRSGNTIYF.

The chain combines TRBV2 with TRBJ2-7, with a possible D match to TRBD1 (5 bases). The germline gives CDR1 SNHLY, CDR2 FYNNEI. The CDR3 consists of 17 residues. The V gene lost 6 bases and the J gene lost 0 bases, with 21 bases spanning the gap. CDR3 in amino acids: CASRLAGPRQSSYEQYF. The CDR3 DNA reads as TGTGCCAGCAGATTGGCAGGTCCCAGACAGAGCTCCTACGAGCAGTACTTC.

V gene TRBV7-9 combines with J gene TRBJ2-2, with D possibly being TRBD2 (6 bases). The CDR3 runs 15 residues. With 5 bases removed from V and 4 bases from J, the gap between germline ends came to 14 bases. Germline CDR1 and CDR2: SEHNR and FQNEAQ (reference sequence). Here the CDR3 reads CASSPARGGTGELFF. DNA of the CDR3: TGTGCCAGCAGCCCAGCACGGGGAGGCACCGGGGAGCTGTTTTTT.

This chain joins TRBV7-9 and TRBJ2-7; D is uncertain. The CDR3 covers 11 residues. V lost 5 bases and J lost 7, with 9 bases in between. CDR1 SEHNR and CDR2 FQNEAQ come from the germline V gene (reference sequence). The CDR3, as DNA: TGTGCCAGCAGCGCGCTCTTGGAGCAGTACTTC. It specifies CASSALLEQYF.

This chain connects TRBV7-2 to TRBJ1-4; 10 bases fit TRBD1. The V and J ends lost 5 bases and 5 bases, in that order; junction bases with no gene match: 5. Germline V gene sequence: CDR1 SGHTA, CDR2 FQGNSA. The CDR3 has 15 residues. The CDR3 loop reads CASSIPGQGNEKLFF. In nucleotides, the CDR3 is TGTGCCAGCAGCATTCCGGGACAGGGGAATGAAAAACTGTTTTTT.

The rearrangement links TRBV10-2 to TRBJ2-1, with D possibly being TRBD2 (5 bases). The V gene lost 3 bases and the J gene lost 0 bases, with 15 bases spanning the gap. This CDR3 has 17 amino acids. Germline assignment: CDR1 WSHSY and CDR2 SAAADI. CDR3 nucleotide sequence: TGCGCCAGCAGTGAATGGGCCCCAACTAGCTCCTACAATGAGCAGTTCTTC. Its translation: CASSEWAPTSSYNEQFF.

The table lists this clone with a few counts. V and J are TRBV7-8 and TRBJ1-2; D gene uncertain. Germline CDR1 and CDR2: SGHVS and FQNEAQ. The V end was cut by 1 base, the J end by 2 bases, with 5 bases between. The CDR3 loop spans 13 amino acids. The CDR3 loop is CASSLEENYGYTF. CDR3 DNA sequence: TGTGCCAGCAGCTTAGAGGAGAACTATGGCTACACCTTC.

The chain joins TRBV5-6 to TRBJ1-2; D is perhaps TRBD1 (5 bases). Per the germline V gene, CDR1 is SGHDT and CDR2 is YYEEEE. The ends were cut back, 1 base at V and 2 bases at J, with 12 bases in the middle. The CDR3 runs to 15 residues. The CDR3 DNA follows: TGTGCCAGCAGCTTGTCTGGGGGAGGGAACTATGGCTACACCTTC. Protein product: CASSLSGGGNYGYTF. The complete variable domain, with remaining parts taken from reference TRBV5-6 and TRBJ1-2, reads DAGVTQSPTHLIKTRGQQVTLRCSPKSGHDTVSWYQQALGQGPQFIFQYYEEEERQRGNFPDRFSGHQFPNYSSELNVNALLLGDSALYLCASSLSGGGNYGYTFGSGTRLTVV.

This clone was recorded a few times. V is TRBV27 and J is TRBJ1-1; D is undetermined. This CDR3 region has 13 residues. V shed 3 bases and J shed 1 base, with 6 bases lying between them. CDR1 is MNHEY and CDR2 is SMNVEV in the germline V gene (reference sequence). CDR3 in DNA: TGTGCCAGCAGTTTCCGGAGGAACACTGAAGCTTTCTTT. Its protein is CASSFRRNTEAFF.

The CDR3 DNA sequence: TGTGCCAGCAGCCTATCGACTAGCGGCAAAAACATTCAGTACTTC. Translated: CASSLSTSGKNIQYF. V gene TRBV9 combines with J gene TRBJ2-4; TRBD2 aligns across 9 bases. Germline V gene sequence: CDR1 SGDLS, CDR2 YYNGEE. The CDR3 is 15 residues long. With V trimmed by 4 bases and J by 3 bases, 5 bases remained unmatched.

This chain links TRBV10-1 with TRBJ2-2, with D tentatively TRBD1 (6 bases). CDR1 and CDR2 from the germline V gene are WNHNN and SYGVQD (reference sequence). The ends were cut back, 7 bases at V and 5 bases at J, with 14 bases in the middle. The CDR3 has 14 residues. As DNA, the CDR3 is TGCGCCAGCACACAGGGAGTTGAGACCGGGGAGCTGTTTTTT. Translating it yields CASTQGVETGELFF.

The chain has TRBV30 and TRBJ2-1, with 7 positions matching TRBD2. Germline values: CDR1 GTSNPN, CDR2 SVGIG (reference sequence). V lost 5 bases and J lost 2; bases outside the gene matches: 6. The CDR3 length is 14 residues. The CDR3 nucleotides read TGTGCCTGGGGGGGGGACGACCCCTACAATGAGCAGTTCTTC. Translated, it gives CAWGGDDPYNEQFF. The full variable domain, completed using reference TRBV30 and TRBJ2-1, is SQTIHQWPATLVQPVGSPLSLECTVEGTSNPNLYWYRQAAGRGLQLLFYSVGIGQISSEVPQNLSASRPQDRQFILSSKKLLLSDSGFYLCAWGGDDPYNEQFFGPGTRLTVL.

The rearrangement links TRBV15 to TRBJ1-1; no reliable D call. Per germline, CDR1 LNHNV and CDR2 YYDKDF (reference sequence). V was pared by 6 bases and J by 3 bases, with 14 bases between. This CDR3 region has 14 residues. The CDR3 bases are TGTGCCACCAGTCGATGGGATATGGACACTGAAGCTTTCTTT. Its protein product is CATSRWDMDTEAFF.

The J gene is TRBJ2-3, the V gene TRBV27; 8 bases are shared with TRBD2. Germline V gene data show CDR1 as MNHEY and CDR2 as SMNVEV (reference sequence). Trimming removed 4 bases from V and 3 bases from J; junction bases left unmatched: 6. The CDR3 extends over 15 amino acids. CDR3 coding DNA: TGTGCCAGCAGTTATGCGGGGGGCTTGACAGATACGCAGTATTTT. Translation gives CASSYAGGLTDTQYF.

The chain couples TRBV6-6 to TRBJ2-1; 11 bases line up with TRBD1. Germline V lookup: CDR1 MNHNY, CDR2 SVGAGI (reference sequence). V shed 6 bases, J shed 2 bases, and the junction held 3 bases outside the gene matches. This CDR3 region has 15 residues. DNA of the CDR3: TGTGCCAGCAGATCGGACAGGGGGCCCTACAATGAGCAGTTCTTC. Translating gives CASRSDRGPYNEQFF.

This clone was counted a few times. The chain links TRBV30 to TRBJ1-5; a weak D match, TRBD1 (5 bases). CDR3 length: 13 residues. Trimming took 2 bases from V and 6 from J, leaving 11 bases between them. The germline V gene has CDR1 GTSNPN and CDR2 SVGIG (reference sequence). CDR3 in DNA: TGTGCCTGGAGTATCCAGGGAGGTCAGCCCCAGCATTTT. Residues: CAWSIQGGQPQHF.

This chain uses TRBV13 with TRBJ2-7; 13 bases align to TRBD2. The CDR3 spans 15 residues. CDR1 PRHDT and CDR2 FYEKMQ come from the germline V gene (reference sequence). The V segment lost 4 bases and the J segment 7 bases; nucleotides outside the gene matches: 7. The CDR3 DNA reads as TGTGCCAGCAGCTCAGGGACTAGCGGGACGGGGGAGCAGTACTTC. This encodes CASSSGTSGTGEQYF.

This chain connects TRBV7-6 to TRBJ1-1, with D unresolved. V was shortened by 5 bases and J by 4 bases, with 8 bases between the two germline ends. CDR1 is SGHVS and CDR2 is FNYEAQ in the germline V gene. This CDR3 is built from 12 residues. The CDR3 protein is CASSPSGTEAFF. The CDR3 coding sequence is TGTGCCAGCAGCCCCTCGGGCACTGAAGCTTTCTTT.